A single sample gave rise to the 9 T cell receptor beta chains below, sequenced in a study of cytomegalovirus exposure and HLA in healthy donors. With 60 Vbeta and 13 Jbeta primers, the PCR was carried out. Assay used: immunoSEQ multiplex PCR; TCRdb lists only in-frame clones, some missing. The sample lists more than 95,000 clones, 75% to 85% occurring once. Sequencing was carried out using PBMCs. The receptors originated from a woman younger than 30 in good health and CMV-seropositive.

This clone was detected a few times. The DNA of the CDR3 is TGCAGCGTCGGGAGCGGGGCGAAAGATACGCAGTATTTT. Residues: CSVGSGAKDTQYF. The V gene is TRBV29-1, the J gene TRBJ2-3; 7 bases line up with TRBD2. The CDR3 is made up of 13 amino acids. V dropped 6 bases and J dropped 5; count of bases not matched to a gene: 8. Germline V gives CDR1 SQVTM, CDR2 ANQGSEA.

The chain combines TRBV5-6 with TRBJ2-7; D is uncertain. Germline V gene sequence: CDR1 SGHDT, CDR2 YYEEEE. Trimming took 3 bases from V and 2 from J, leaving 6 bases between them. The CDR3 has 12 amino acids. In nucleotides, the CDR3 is TGTGCCAGCAGCTCACAAACCTACGAGCAGTACTTC. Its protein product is CASSSQTYEQYF.

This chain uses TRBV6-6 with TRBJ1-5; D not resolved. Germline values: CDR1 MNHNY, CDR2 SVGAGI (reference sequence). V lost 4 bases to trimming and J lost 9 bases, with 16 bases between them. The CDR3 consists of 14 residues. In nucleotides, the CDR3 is TGTGCCAGCAGTTCCCGGGTCTACGAACCGCCCCAGCATTTT. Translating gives CASSSRVYEPPQHF.

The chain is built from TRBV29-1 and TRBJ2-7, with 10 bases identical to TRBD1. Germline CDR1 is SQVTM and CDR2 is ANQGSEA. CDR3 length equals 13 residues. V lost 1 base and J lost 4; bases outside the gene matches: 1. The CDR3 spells CSVEGTGGYEQYF. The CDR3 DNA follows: TGCAGCGTTGAAGGGACAGGGGGGTACGAGCAGTACTTC.

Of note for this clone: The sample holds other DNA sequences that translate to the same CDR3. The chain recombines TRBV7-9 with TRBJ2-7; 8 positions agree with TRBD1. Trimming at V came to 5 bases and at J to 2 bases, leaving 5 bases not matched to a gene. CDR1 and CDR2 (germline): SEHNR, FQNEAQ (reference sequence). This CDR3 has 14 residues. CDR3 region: CASSPRQGTYEQYF. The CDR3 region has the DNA TGTGCCAGCAGCCCCAGACAGGGGACCTACGAGCAGTACTTC.

The CDR3 here is CASSLSPGRGVGETQYF. The CDR3 DNA sequence: TGTGCCAGCAGCTTATCCCCCGGCAGGGGCGTAGGAGAGACCCAGTACTTC. The chain couples TRBV7-9 to TRBJ2-5; a weak D match, TRBD1 (6 bases). This CDR3 comprises 17 residues. V lost 2 bases and J 4 bases, leaving 20 bases between the germline ends. The V gene's germline CDR1 is SEHNR and CDR2 FQNEAQ (reference sequence).

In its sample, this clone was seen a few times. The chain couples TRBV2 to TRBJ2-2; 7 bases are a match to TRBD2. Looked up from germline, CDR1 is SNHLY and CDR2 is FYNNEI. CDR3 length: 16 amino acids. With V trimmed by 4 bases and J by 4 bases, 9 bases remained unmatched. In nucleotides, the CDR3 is TGTGCCAGCAGTGGATCAGGACTAGGGCGCACCGGGGAGCTGTTTTTT. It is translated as CASSGSGLGRTGELFF.

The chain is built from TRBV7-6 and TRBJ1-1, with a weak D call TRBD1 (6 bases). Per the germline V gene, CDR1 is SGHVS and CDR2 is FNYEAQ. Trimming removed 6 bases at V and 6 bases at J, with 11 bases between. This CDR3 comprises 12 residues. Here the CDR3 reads CASRDRSAEAFF. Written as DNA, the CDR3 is TGTGCCAGCAGAGACAGGTCGGCTGAAGCTTTCTTT.

This chain's CDR3 is CASSFRDTQYF. The CDR3 DNA follows: TGTGCCAGCAGTTTCAGGGATACGCAGTATTTT. The chain uses TRBV27 and TRBJ2-3; D not certain. The CDR3 runs to 11 residues. Trimming took off 3 bases at V and 6 bases at J, with 4 bases between the two ends. Germline assignment: CDR1 MNHEY and CDR2 SMNVEV (reference sequence).